The sequence of this T cell receptor beta chain was determined in a study of T cells in Graves' hyperthyroidism and ophthalmopathy. In its sample, this clonotype was seen many times. The antigen is undetermined. The CDR3 runs to 14 residues. Germline lookup yields CDR1 DFQATT and CDR2 SNEGSKA (reference sequence). Trimming removed 5 bases from V and 0 bases from J, with 14 bases in between. Authors of the study amplified TCR beta CDR3 regions from RNA transcripts. The TCR CDR3 first-round RT-PCR relied on the HTBI primer set. From the multiplex PCR reads, TCRdb called clonotypes with MiXCR, one entry per CDR3 protein. The sample lists under 350,000 distinct CDR3 sequences; 15% to 20% were seen once. Points from the study as a whole: Most thyroid clonotypes expanded above 0.001 appeared in blood too.

Hyperthyroidism, newly diagnosed and lasting under 2 months, affected patients aged 18 to 65. Uncontrolled infection, other autoimmune disease, pregnancy and lactation each barred patients from inclusion. The sample taken for sequencing was blood. The TCR was taken from a woman aged 45-65 years with Graves' hyperthyroidism. The genes are TRBV20-1 and TRBJ2-7, with D unresolved. CDR3 DNA sequence: TGCAGTGCTCCCAAAGTCGGCAGCTCCTACGAGCAGTACTTC. This translates into CSAPKVGSSYEQYF.